The 23 T cell receptor beta chains below all came from one sample that was sequenced in a study of regulatory T cells in long-lasting Graves disease. Both iRepertoire HTBI primers and Arm-PCR of CDR3 regions were used to build the TCR beta libraries. From the multiplex PCR reads, TCRdb called clonotypes with MiXCR, one entry per CDR3 protein. The top ten clones hold 7% to 9.5% of a sample with hundreds of thousands of distinct CDR3 sequences, around 20% of them seen once. Time point defined: persistent/refractory GD, antithyroid drugs over 5 years with positive TRAb. PBMCs were the source of the RNA used for TCR sequencing. The sample here was peripheral blood mononuclear cells (PBMCs), taken when the disease was refractory, from a patient treated with antithyroid drugs. All receptors come from a female donor with Graves disease.

This chain uses TRBV11-1 with TRBJ2-6; no clear D. Germline V gene lookup returns CDR1 SGHAT and CDR2 FQDESV (reference sequence). The CDR3 length is 15 residues. The V end was cut by 4 bases, the J end by 2 bases, with 9 bases between. CDR3 residues: CASSSWGPGANVLTF. CDR3 bases: TGTGCCAGCAGCTCGTGGGGTCCTGGGGCCAACGTCCTGACTTTC.

This clonotype was detected only a few times. The rearrangement uses TRBV6-1 and TRBJ2-7; 9 nucleotides match TRBD2. CDR3 length: 15 amino acids. Germline lookup yields CDR1 MNHNS and CDR2 SASEGT. J lost 2 bases, V lost 6 bases, and 8 bases had no gene match. The CDR3 nucleotides read TGTGCCAGCAGGACTAGCGGATTCATCGCCTACGAGCAGTACTTC. It is translated as CASRTSGFIAYEQYF.

This clonotype was counted many times. The CDR3 protein is CASEGQGVSGANVLTF. The CDR3 DNA sequence: TGTGCCAGCGAGGGACAGGGTGTCTCTGGGGCCAACGTCCTGACTTTC. The chain employs TRBV28 and TRBJ2-6; 9 nucleotides match TRBD1. V lost 8 bases, J lost 0 bases, and 5 bases stayed unmatched. Per the germline V gene, CDR1 is MDHEN and CDR2 is SYDVKM. The CDR3 extends over 16 amino acids.

This clonotype was observed a handful of times. The chain is built from TRBV29-1 and TRBJ2-7; TRBD2 aligns across 11 bases. CDR1 SQVTM and CDR2 ANQGSEA come from the germline V gene. The CDR3 is 14 amino acids. V dropped 2 bases and J dropped 9; count of bases not matched to a gene: 9. The CDR3, as DNA: TGCAGCGTTGAACTCGGGACTAGCGGTTTGGCGCAGTACTTC. It specifies CSVELGTSGLAQYF.

This clonotype showed up many times. The chain carries TRBV2 and TRBJ2-7; TRBD2 is a possible D gene (6 bases). CDR3 length equals 13 residues. V shed 6 bases and J shed 12 bases, with 21 bases lying between them. Per the germline V gene, CDR1 is SNHLY and CDR2 is FYNNEI. The CDR3 region has the DNA TGTGCCAGCAGGGAAATTGCACCGGGAGTACGGTACTTC. It encodes CASREIAPGVRYF.

Worth noting for this clonotype: A single base separates this from a much larger clone, so it may be a read error. CDR3 loop: CASSQLAGEETQYF. The CDR3 region has the DNA TGTGCCAGCAGCCAACTAGCGGGAGAGGAGACCCAGTACTTC. The genes are TRBV4-2 and TRBJ2-5; 10 bases agree with TRBD2. Germline-derived CDR1 and CDR2 are LGHNA and YNFKEQ. Losses at the gene ends were 2 bases for V and 5 bases for J; bases not matched to a gene: 2. The CDR3 runs 14 residues.

This clonotype was observed a handful of times. The genes are TRBV3-1 and TRBJ1-1; no reliable D call. Germline V lookup: CDR1 LGHDT, CDR2 YNNKEL (reference sequence). V lost 6 bases and J 5 bases, leaving 13 bases between the germline ends. This CDR3 has 13 amino acids. The CDR3 nucleotides read TGTGCCAGCAGTGTAGGATTGTTTACTGAAGCTTTCTTT. Translation: CASSVGLFTEAFF.

This clonotype was recorded many times. The chain uses TRBV28 and TRBJ2-4; TRBD1 matches 8 bases. From germline, CDR1 is MDHEN and CDR2 SYDVKM. The length of the CDR3 is 14 residues. V lost 8 bases to trimming and J lost 4 bases; unmatched junction nucleotides: 7. As DNA, the CDR3 is TGTGCCAGCTACGGGACAGGCAAAAAAAACATTCAGTACTTC. Encoded protein: CASYGTGKKNIQYF.

This clonotype came up a few times. The chain has TRBV2 and TRBJ2-3; perhaps TRBD1 as D (6 bases). The CDR3 length is 12 residues. The germline CDR1 and CDR2 sequences are SNHLY and FYNNEI. Trimming pared 6 bases from V and 7 bases from J, leaving 11 bases between. For the CDR3, the DNA is TGTGCCAGCAGGAGACAGGTGAATACGCAGTATTTT. It translates to CASRRQVNTQYF. Drawing the rest from reference TRBV2 and TRBJ2-3, the complete variable domain is EPEVTQTPSHQVTQMGQEVILRCVPISNHLYFYWYRQILGQKVEFLVSFYNNEISEKSEIFDDQFSVERPDGSNFTLKIRSTKLEDSAMYFCASRRQVNTQYFGPGTRLTVL.

This clonotype has a count of ten or more. The rearrangement uses TRBV4-2 and TRBJ1-2, with 9 bases that match TRBD1. The CDR3 extends over 15 amino acids. Trimming took 4 bases from V and 4 from J; bases not matched to a gene: 7. The germline gives CDR1 LGHNA, CDR2 YNFKEQ. CDR3 sequence reads: CASSPGQGGSYGYTF. CDR3 DNA: TGTGCCAGCAGCCCGGGACAGGGAGGCAGCTATGGCTACACCTTC.

This clonotype was detected a few times. The rearrangement links TRBV10-3 to TRBJ1-1, with D tentatively TRBD1 (5 bases). V was trimmed by 7 bases and J by 3 bases, leaving 9 bases between them. This CDR3 region has 12 residues. Germline V CDR1 and CDR2: ENHRY, SYGVKD. This CDR3 reads CAIKGGDTEAFF. CDR3 sequence (DNA): TGTGCCATCAAGGGAGGGGACACTGAAGCTTTCTTT.

This clonotype showed up just a few times. This chain connects TRBV12-3 or TRBV12-4 to TRBJ2-3; tentatively, D is TRBD1 (5 bases). Trimming pared 6 bases from V and 0 bases from J, leaving 13 bases between. This CDR3 has 15 amino acids. DNA of the CDR3: TGTGCCAGCAGCCAACAGGCCCCTAGCACAGATACGCAGTATTTT. Translated: CASSQQAPSTDTQYF.

This sequence joins TRBV7-3 and TRBJ2-3, with TRBD2 matching over 9 bases. From germline, CDR1 is SGHTA and CDR2 FQGTGA. The CDR3 extends over 15 amino acids. J was trimmed by 2 bases and V by 1 base; bases with no gene match: 1. The CDR3 here is CASSLIAGDTDTQYF. CDR3 sequence (DNA): TGTGCCAGCAGCTTAATAGCGGGGGACACAGATACGCAGTATTTT.

Comments on this clonotype: A read error may explain this, as a much larger clone is one base away. The CDR3 spells CSARIGSYGYTF. The CDR3 coding sequence is TGCAGTGCCCGGATAGGTTCATATGGCTACACCTTC. V gene TRBV20-1 combines with J gene TRBJ1-2, with unresolved D. There are 12 residues in the CDR3. Germline V CDR1 and CDR2: DFQATT, SNEGSKA (reference sequence). V lost 6 bases to trimming and J lost 5 bases, with 13 bases between them.

This clonotype was seen repeatedly, ten times or more. J is TRBJ1-1 and V is TRBV12-3 or TRBV12-4; no clear D gene. Deletions cut 3 bases from V and 6 bases from J, with 11 bases between. This CDR3 has 13 residues. The DNA of the CDR3 is TGTGCCAGCAGTTTTTCTCCCGGAGCTGAAGCTTTCTTT. Residues: CASSFSPGAEAFF.

This clonotype was picked up many times. The gene calls are TRBV18 and TRBJ2-7; a possible D gene is TRBD2 (5 bases). V lost 2 bases and J lost 6, with 8 bases in between. This CDR3 has 12 residues. Germline loops: CDR1 KGHSH, CDR2 LQKENI. The CDR3 sequence is CASSPMGSEQYF. CDR3 in DNA: TGTGCCAGCTCACCAATGGGGAGCGAGCAGTACTTC.

This clonotype was detected a few times. This sequence joins TRBV7-3 and TRBJ2-5, with D perhaps TRBD1 or TRBD2 (5 bases each). The germline V gene has CDR1 SGHTA and CDR2 FQGTGA. The CDR3 runs 13 residues. The ends were cut back, 6 bases at V and 7 bases at J, with 15 bases in the middle. The CDR3 DNA sequence: TGTGCCAGCAGTAGCAGCCTGAGGGGGACCCAGTACTTC. This codes for CASSSSLRGTQYF.

The rearrangement links TRBV11-1 to TRBJ1-2; D may be TRBD1 (5 bases). Germline V lookup: CDR1 SGHAT, CDR2 FQDESV (reference sequence). Deletions cut 5 bases from V and 4 bases from J, with 14 bases between. The CDR3 consists of 14 residues. The CDR3 DNA reads TGTGCCAGCAGCCGGGGGGGGGGACGCTATGGCTACACCTTC. Translated: CASSRGGGRYGYTF. The full variable domain, its missing parts supplied by reference TRBV11-1 and TRBJ1-2, is EAEVAQSPRYKITEKSQAVAFWCDPISGHATLYWYRQILGQGPELLVQFQDESVVDDSQLPKDRFSAERLKGVDSTLKIQPAELGDSAMYLCASSRGGGRYGYTFGSGTRLTVV.

The table lists this clonotype with many counts. This chain joins TRBV19 and TRBJ2-7, with 7 bases that match TRBD1. V dropped 6 bases and J dropped 6; count of bases not matched to a gene: 8. The length of the CDR3 is 13 residues. Germline V gene sequence: CDR1 LNHDA, CDR2 SQIVND (reference sequence). CDR3 loop: CASSLQGSAEQYF. CDR3 bases: TGTGCCAGTAGCCTACAGGGGTCAGCCGAGCAGTACTTC.

This clonotype has just a few counts. V gene TRBV20-1 combines with J gene TRBJ2-7; D perhaps matches TRBD2 (6 bases). The CDR3 totals 15 residues. Looked up from germline, CDR1 is DFQATT and CDR2 is SNEGSKA (reference sequence). Trimming removed 6 bases at V and 0 bases at J, with 18 bases between. The CDR3 coding sequence is TGCAGTGCCGTTCCCTCGCGGGGCCCCTCCTACGAGCAGTACTTC. Amino acid sequence: CSAVPSRGPSYEQYF.

The chain is built from TRBV30 and TRBJ2-5; the D is unclear. The CDR3 is made up of 13 amino acids. From germline, CDR1 is GTSNPN and CDR2 SVGIG (reference sequence). Deletions cut 5 bases from V and 2 bases from J, with 12 bases between. The CDR3 region is CAWATALQETQYF. In DNA form, the CDR3 reads TGTGCCTGGGCCACAGCTCTACAAGAGACCCAGTACTTC.

This clonotype was found many times. The chain has TRBV10-3 and TRBJ1-4; a possible D gene is TRBD1 (5 bases). Germline V CDR1 and CDR2: ENHRY, SYGVKD. V lost 0 bases and J 5 bases, leaving 10 bases between the germline ends. The CDR3 spans 15 residues. The CDR3 region is CAISESEGKNEKLFF. The CDR3 DNA sequence: TGTGCCATCAGTGAGTCCGAGGGGAAGAATGAAAAACTGTTTTTT.

V gene TRBV27 combines with J gene TRBJ2-1; TRBD1 agrees at 9 bases. The V and J ends lost 6 bases and 4 bases, in that order; junction bases with no gene match: 10. The CDR3 is made up of 16 amino acids. The germline CDR1 and CDR2 sequences are MNHEY and SMNVEV (reference sequence). CDR3 nucleotide sequence: TGTGCCAGCAGCAGAACCCCGGGACAGGGATACAATGAGCAGTTCTTC. Translating gives CASSRTPGQGYNEQFF.